Sequencing of this TCR beta chain was carried out in a study of regulatory T cells in long-lasting Graves disease. General study results and limits: Segments TRBV28, TRBJ1-2 and TRBJ2-5 showed preferential usage in persistent disease.

The TCR beta library used iRepertoire HTBI primers with Arm-PCR amplification of CDR3. TCRdb processed the multiplex PCR reads anew with MiXCR; each CDR3 protein has one entry. The sample lists a few hundred thousand distinct CDR3 sequences, around 15% occurring once. Germline V gene data show CDR1 as KGHSH and CDR2 as LQKENI. With 1 base removed from V and 6 bases from J, the gap between germline ends came to 12 bases. CDR3 length equals 14 residues. This clonotype was seen repeatedly, ten times or more. Its antigen is still unknown. Time point given: newly diagnosed GD, antithyroid drugs for less than 3 months. PBMCs were the source of the RNA used for TCR sequencing. It was by American Thyroid Association guidelines that Graves' disease was diagnosed. As a group, patients came from one endocrinology department in Xi'an, China. These data were also reused for a study on T cells in Graves' hyperthyroidism and ophthalmopathy. That work adds: Participants, patients aged 18 to 65, had newly diagnosed hyperthyroidism with a duration under 2 months.

The clonotype comes from a woman younger than 35 with Graves disease. This sample comprised peripheral blood mononuclear cells (PBMCs), obtained at new diagnosis, from a patient treated with antithyroid drugs. This sequence joins TRBV18 and TRBJ1-2, with D unclear. CDR3 loop: CASSPLLDPDGYTF. For the CDR3, the DNA is TGTGCCAGCTCACCACTGCTGGACCCTGATGGCTACACCTTC.